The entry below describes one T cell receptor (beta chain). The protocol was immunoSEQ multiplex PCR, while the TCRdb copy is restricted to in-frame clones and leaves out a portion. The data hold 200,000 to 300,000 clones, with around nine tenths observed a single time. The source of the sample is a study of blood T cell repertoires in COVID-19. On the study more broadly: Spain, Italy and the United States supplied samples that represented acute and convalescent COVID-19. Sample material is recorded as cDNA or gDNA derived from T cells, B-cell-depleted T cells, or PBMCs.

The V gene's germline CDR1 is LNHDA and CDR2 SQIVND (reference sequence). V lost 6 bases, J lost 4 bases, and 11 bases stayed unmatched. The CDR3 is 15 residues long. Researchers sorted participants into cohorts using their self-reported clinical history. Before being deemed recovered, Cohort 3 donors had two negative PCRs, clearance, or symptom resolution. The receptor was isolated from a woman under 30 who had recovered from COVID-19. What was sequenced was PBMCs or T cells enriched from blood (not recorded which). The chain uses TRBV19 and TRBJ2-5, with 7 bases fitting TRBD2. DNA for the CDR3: TGTGCCAGTAGCACCCCCTCCGGGGAGGGAGAGACCCAGTACTTC. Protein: CASSTPSGEGETQYF. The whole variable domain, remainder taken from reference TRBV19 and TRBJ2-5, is DGGITQSPKYLFRKEGQNVTLSCEQNLNHDAMYWYRQDPGQGLRLIYYSQIVNDFQKGDIAEGYSVSREKKESFPLTVTSAQKNPTAFYLCASSTPSGEGETQYFGPGTRLLVL.